A single sample is the source of the 5 T cell receptor beta chains below, sequenced in a study of shared clonotypes between healthy human individuals. The repertoire was sequenced with immunoSEQ multiplex PCR; TCRdb's copy has only in-frame clones and lacks some. Altogether 2 million to 2.5 million clones are present, 92% being singletons, with the ten largest covering approximately 0.41%. The sample consisted of naive CD4+ T cells from PBMCs. Subset meaning: CD45RA+ positively selected. These receptors were obtained from a man in his late teens or twenties in good health. Some clones in this sample may be carry-over from other donors' samples.

J is TRBJ2-5 and V is TRBV9; D possibly corresponds to TRBD1 (8 bases). The V end lost 3 bases, the J end lost 4 bases, and 25 bases lay between the germline ends. The V gene's germline CDR1 is SGDLS and CDR2 YYNGEE. This CDR3 spans 18 amino acids. CDR3 DNA: TGTGCCAGCAGCGCCCGAGGGGGGGACAGGCCAGAAGGAGAGACCCAGTACTTC. This encodes CASSARGGDRPEGETQYF.

This clone was seen a single time. The J gene is TRBJ2-5, the V gene TRBV7-3; D is undetermined. Germline V gene data show CDR1 as SGHTA and CDR2 as FQGTGA. Trimming removed 3 bases at V and 5 bases at J, with 10 bases between. The CDR3 length is 13 residues. The CDR3 DNA reads as TGTGCCAGCAGCTTGTTTCTGGGGGAGACCCAGTACTTC. Amino acid sequence: CASSLFLGETQYF.

This clone has only a few counts. This chain joins TRBV30 and TRBJ1-1, with D unclear. Germline values: CDR1 GTSNPN, CDR2 SVGIG (reference sequence). V lost 0 bases, J lost 0 bases, and 8 bases lay in between. This CDR3 contains 14 residues. CDR3 in DNA: TGTGCCTGGAGTGTAGCTACATTGAACACTGAAGCTTTCTTT. This codes for CAWSVATLNTEAFF.

The V and J genes are TRBV5-1 and TRBJ2-1; D possibly corresponds to TRBD2 (6 bases). Trimming stripped 0 bases from V and 8 bases from J, with 15 bases between. The CDR3 is made up of 15 amino acids. From germline, CDR1 is SGHRS and CDR2 YFSETQ. The CDR3, as DNA: TGCGCCAGCAGCTTGGTCGGTATCGGGAGCGATGAGCAGTTCTTC. Protein sequence: CASSLVGIGSDEQFF.

Points on this clone: This sample includes further DNA sequences coding for the same CDR3. In DNA, the CDR3 is TGTGCCAGCAGTTCGTTCTCCTACGAGCAGTACTTC. Translating it yields CASSSFSYEQYF. The V and J genes are TRBV28 and TRBJ2-7, with unresolved D. The CDR3 has 12 residues. Germline-derived CDR1 and CDR2 are MDHEN and SYDVKM. Trimming took off 4 bases at V and 0 bases at J, with 4 bases between the two ends.